The next 30 T cell receptor beta chains were all read from a single sample in a study of T cell responses to AZD1222 COVID-19 vaccine. The table came from immunoSEQ multiplex PCR; TCRdb's copy has only in-frame clones and leaves some out. The sample consists of 75,000 to 95,000 clones, less than 95% of them appearing once. Sequenced here: peripheral blood, sampled 28 days after the second AZD1222 dose. Receptors originate from an adult who received the AZD1222 COVID-19 vaccine.

The J gene is TRBJ2-1, the V gene TRBV28, with 7 bases aligning to TRBD2. The germline V gene has CDR1 MDHEN and CDR2 SYDVKM. V trimming: 6 bases; J trimming: 7 bases; junction bases outside the gene matches: 6. The CDR3 has 13 residues. The CDR3 DNA is TGTGCCAGCAGGCCGGGGACTATAAATGAGCAGTTCTTC. Translating gives CASRPGTINEQFF.

About this clone: The sample has other DNA sequences that encode this CDR3 too. The J gene is TRBJ2-2, the V gene TRBV3-1 (or the pseudogene TRBV3-2); no firm D call. CDR1 is LGHDT and CDR2 is YNNKEL in the germline V gene (reference sequence). CDR3 size: 12 residues. The V end lost 1 base, the J end lost 8 bases, and 5 bases lay between the germline ends. DNA for the CDR3: TGTGCCAGCAGCCAAGTTACGGGGGAGCTGTTTTTT. Encoded protein: CASSQVTGELFF.

The chain has TRBV7-9 and TRBJ1-2; D unclear. The V end was cut by 8 bases, the J end by 3 bases, with 13 bases between. Germline V gene sequence: CDR1 SEHNR, CDR2 FQNEAQ (reference sequence). This CDR3 is 13 amino acids long. In DNA form, the CDR3 reads TGTGCCAGCCGACCCGGTGTGTACTATGGCTACACCTTC. Translation: CASRPGVYYGYTF.

The rearrangement links TRBV5-6 to TRBJ2-3; no definite D call. CDR1 and CDR2 from the germline V gene are SGHDT and YYEEEE. V lost 1 base and J 2 bases, leaving 11 bases between the germline ends. The CDR3 sequence is 15 residues long. The CDR3 DNA sequence: TGTGCCAGCAGCTTGCTCTCCGGCCTCACAGATACGCAGTATTTT. Translating it yields CASSLLSGLTDTQYF.

V usage is TRBV7-6 and J usage is TRBJ2-7; TRBD2 matches at 7 bases. The trim removed 1 base at V and 4 bases at J, leaving 10 bases unmatched. This CDR3 is 16 amino acids long. CDR1 SGHVS and CDR2 FNYEAQ come from the germline V gene. This CDR3 is CASSLGYPGGEYEQYF. Written as DNA, the CDR3 is TGTGCCAGCAGCTTAGGATACCCGGGAGGAGAATACGAGCAGTACTTC.

This chain joins TRBV11-3 and TRBJ2-2; TRBD2 is a possible D gene (6 bases). Germline assignment: CDR1 SGHNT and CDR2 YENEEA. CDR3 length equals 15 residues. V was cut by 4 bases and J by 5 bases, with 14 bases left in between. Here the CDR3 reads CASSWGGARTGELFF. CDR3 coding DNA: TGTGCCAGCAGCTGGGGCGGGGCCCGGACCGGGGAGCTGTTTTTT.

The chain combines TRBV4-3 with TRBJ2-1; 8 positions match TRBD2. Unmatched junction bases numbered 9, after V lost 0 bases and J lost 8 bases. The CDR3 has 16 amino acids. Germline lookup yields CDR1 LGHNA and CDR2 YSLEER. CDR3: CASSQDAAGVPDEQFF. DNA of the CDR3: TGCGCCAGCAGCCAAGATGCAGCGGGAGTCCCTGATGAGCAGTTCTTC.

Comment on this clone: Compared with germline, one end of the junction differs, possibly owing to a read error. The rearrangement joins TRBV11-3 to TRBJ2-7; no reliable D call. Germline V lookup: CDR1 SGHNT, CDR2 YENEEA. The CDR3 length is 13 residues. CDR3 residues: CASSVDNSYEQYF. As DNA, the CDR3 is TGTGCCAGCAGCGTAGACAACTCCTACGAGCAGTACTTC.

The V call is TRBV7-5, the J call TRBJ1-6. TRBV7-5 is a pseudogene segment. The CDR3 consists of 14 residues. CDR3 region: CVRSRDRENSPLHF. CDR3 sequence (DNA): TGTGTCAGAAGCCGGGACCGAGAGAATTCACCCCTCCACTTT.

The CDR3 reads CASSLLQGAADTQYF. For the CDR3, the DNA is TGTGCCAGCAGCTTACTCCAGGGGGCCGCAGATACGCAGTATTTT. This chain joins TRBV7-9 and TRBJ2-3, with 8 bases fitting TRBD1. The V segment lost 2 bases and the J segment 4 bases; nucleotides outside the gene matches: 5. The germline CDR1 and CDR2 sequences are SEHNR and FQNEAQ (reference sequence). This CDR3 is built from 15 residues. The whole variable domain, filled in from reference TRBV7-9 and TRBJ2-3, reads DTGVSQNPRHKITKRGQNVTFRCDPISEHNRLYWYRQTLGQGPEFLTYFQNEAQLEKSRLLSDRFSAERPKGSFSTLEIQRTEQGDSAMYLCASSLLQGAADTQYFGPGTRLTVL.

The chain carries TRBV10-2 and TRBJ2-2, with D uncertain. Trimming shortened V by 1 base and J by 1 base, and 16 bases separated the two germline ends. The germline V gene has CDR1 WSHSY and CDR2 SAAADI. The CDR3 covers 18 residues. For the CDR3, the DNA is TGCGCCAGCAGTGAGTTCGCGCAACCTTCGCTGAACACCGGGGAGCTGTTTTTT. This encodes CASSEFAQPSLNTGELFF.

The chain joins TRBV19 to TRBJ2-7; D is undetermined. The CDR3 is made up of 12 amino acids. V shed 3 bases and J shed 3 bases, with 6 bases lying between them. The V gene's germline CDR1 is LNHDA and CDR2 SQIVND (reference sequence). The CDR3 spells CASSIQGYEQYF. CDR3 nucleotide sequence: TGTGCCAGTAGTATCCAAGGCTACGAGCAGTACTTC. The whole variable domain, remainder taken from reference TRBV19 and TRBJ2-7, is DGGITQSPKYLFRKEGQNVTLSCEQNLNHDAMYWYRQDPGQGLRLIYYSQIVNDFQKGDIAEGYSVSREKKESFPLTVTSAQKNPTAFYLCASSIQGYEQYFGPGTRLTVT.

CDR3 in DNA: TGTGCCAGCAGCGTGGACGGTAACTATGGCTACACCTTC. Encoded protein: CASSVDGNYGYTF. The V call is TRBV7-2, the J call TRBJ1-2; no reliable D call. Trimming took 5 bases from V and 1 from J, leaving 8 bases between them. CDR1 and CDR2 from the germline V gene are SGHTA and FQGNSA. This CDR3 contains 13 residues.

This chain connects TRBV28 to TRBJ1-3; 8 bases match TRBD1. CDR1 is MDHEN, CDR2 SYDVKM, per germline. V shed 6 bases and J 8 bases; nucleotides not matched to a gene: 6. The CDR3 is 13 amino acids. CDR3 DNA: TGTGCCAGCAGGACGGGACAGGCAGACACCATATATTTT. Translating it yields CASRTGQADTIYF.

The chain couples TRBV9 to TRBJ2-7; 10 bases align to TRBD2. The germline V gene has CDR1 SGDLS and CDR2 YYNGEE. Unmatched junction bases numbered 14, after V lost 7 bases and J lost 7 bases. The CDR3 extends over 15 amino acids. The CDR3 sequence: CASPPPGLARGEQYF. The CDR3 DNA sequence: TGTGCCAGCCCCCCACCGGGACTAGCGCGAGGAGAGCAGTACTTC.

The chain uses TRBV28 and TRBJ1-6, with D tentatively TRBD1 (5 bases). Trimming removed 3 bases from V and 10 bases from J, with 19 bases in between. CDR3 size: 16 residues. Germline values: CDR1 MDHEN, CDR2 SYDVKM. This chain's CDR3 is CASSFSGGQGGSPLHF. The CDR3 DNA reads as TGTGCCAGCAGTTTTTCGGGGGGTCAGGGAGGCTCACCCCTCCACTTT.

The chain uses TRBV25-1 and TRBJ1-2; a weak D match, TRBD1 (5 bases). Germline-derived CDR1 and CDR2 are MGHDK and SYGVNS. The CDR3 covers 12 residues. V shed 1 base and J shed 8 bases, with 8 bases lying between them. The CDR3 DNA is TGTGCCAGCAGTGAATTGGGGGACGGCTACACCTTC. Translation gives CASSELGDGYTF.

The table lists this clone with a count of one. The gene calls are TRBV28 and TRBJ1-5, with no clear D. V lost 2 bases and J 0 bases, leaving 8 bases between the germline ends. The CDR3 extends over 15 amino acids. Germline assignment: CDR1 MDHEN and CDR2 SYDVKM. As DNA, the CDR3 is TGTGCCAGCAGTTTACCAAAAGCTAGCAATCAGCCCCAGCATTTT. This encodes CASSLPKASNQPQHF. Filled out from reference TRBV28 and TRBJ1-5, the complete variable domain reads DVKVTQSSRYLVKRTGEKVFLECVQDMDHENMFWYRQDPGLGLRLIYFSYDVKMKEKGDIPEGYSVSREKKERFSLILESASTNQTSMYLCASSLPKASNQPQHFGDGTRLSIL.

This sequence joins TRBV7-9 and TRBJ2-7; TRBD2 agrees at 9 bases. J gave up 3 bases and V 5 bases, and 14 bases lay outside the gene matches. CDR1 is SEHNR, CDR2 FQNEAQ, per germline (reference sequence). The CDR3 is 17 residues long. In DNA, the CDR3 is TGTGCCAGCAGCCCCGGGGGTAGCGGGAGAATTCTCTACGAGCAGTACTTC. It encodes CASSPGGSGRILYEQYF.

The gene calls are TRBV11-3 and TRBJ2-3, with 12 bases fitting TRBD2. The V and J ends lost 5 bases and 2 bases, in that order; junction bases with no gene match: 5. In germline, CDR1 is SGHNT, CDR2 YENEEA. There are 16 residues in the CDR3. CDR3 nucleotides: TGTGCCAGCAGCATCTCTAGCGGGAGGGCCACAGATACGCAGTATTTT. As protein: CASSISSGRATDTQYF.

The gene calls are TRBV7-2 and TRBJ2-7; D ambiguous. The germline V gene has CDR1 SGHTA and CDR2 FQGNSA. This CDR3 contains 12 residues. V was trimmed by 2 bases and J by 2 bases, leaving 4 bases between them. Here the CDR3 reads CASSLLAYEQYF. In DNA form, the CDR3 reads TGTGCCAGCAGCTTACTCGCCTACGAGCAGTACTTC.

This clone was detected once. The chain recombines TRBV5-1 with TRBJ2-7, with D possibly TRBD1 on 7 matching bases. This CDR3 contains 16 residues. V was shortened by 1 base and J by 4 bases, with 18 bases between the two germline ends. The germline V gene has CDR1 SGHRS and CDR2 YFSETQ. CDR3: CASSLQGPQGGYEQYF. In nucleotides, the CDR3 is TGCGCCAGCAGCTTGCAGGGTCCCCAGGGGGGATACGAGCAGTACTTC.

The rearrangement links TRBV27 to TRBJ1-5, with D perhaps matching TRBD1 (6 bases). V lost 6 bases to trimming and J lost 0 bases, with 9 bases between them. Germline V gives CDR1 MNHEY, CDR2 SMNVEV (reference sequence). The CDR3 runs 14 residues. The DNA of the CDR3 is TGTGCCAGCAGGGACAGTTATAGCAATCAGCCCCAGCATTTT. Translating gives CASRDSYSNQPQHF.

The V and J genes are TRBV7-6 and TRBJ2-3, with D perhaps matching TRBD2 (5 bases). CDR1 is SGHVS, CDR2 FNYEAQ, per germline. The ends were cut back, 0 bases at V and 1 base at J, with 14 bases in the middle. The CDR3 loop spans 17 amino acids. The CDR3 sequence: CASSLAIRDGGTDTQYF. Written as DNA, the CDR3 is TGTGCCAGCAGCTTAGCGATACGGGATGGAGGCACAGATACGCAGTATTTT.

This chain links TRBV19 with TRBJ2-1; 8 nucleotides align to TRBD2. The J segment lost 6 bases and the V segment lost 11 bases, leaving 12 bases of the junction unmatched. This CDR3 has 14 amino acids. Per germline, CDR1 LNHDA and CDR2 SQIVND (reference sequence). The CDR3 region is CASSGRGAGNEQFF. Here the CDR3 DNA reads TGTGCCTCAAGCGGGCGGGGGGCTGGCAATGAGCAGTTCTTC.

The chain employs TRBV6-2 or TRBV6-3 and TRBJ1-5; no firm D call. Per the germline V gene, CDR1 is MNHEY and CDR2 is SVGEGT. With 5 bases removed from V and 0 bases from J, the gap between germline ends came to 11 bases. The CDR3 loop spans 15 amino acids. The chain's CDR3 is CASSPWVVSNQPQHF. The DNA of the CDR3 is TGTGCCAGCAGTCCCTGGGTCGTTAGCAATCAGCCCCAGCATTTT.

The V and J genes are TRBV2 and TRBJ1-2; D is unresolved. Germline assignment: CDR1 SNHLY and CDR2 FYNNEI. Deletions cut 9 bases from V and 6 bases from J, with 11 bases between. The CDR3 consists of 11 residues. This CDR3 reads CASVVSDGYTF. In nucleotides, the CDR3 is TGTGCCAGTGTTGTTTCGGATGGCTACACCTTC.

The chain has TRBV4-3 and TRBJ2-1; TRBD2 matches at 7 bases. The germline gives CDR1 LGHNA, CDR2 YSLEER. The CDR3 runs to 14 residues. V lost 4 bases and J lost 5; bases outside the gene matches: 5. CDR3: CASSPGTNNNEQFF. The CDR3 bases are TGCGCCAGCAGCCCCGGGACTAACAACAATGAGCAGTTCTTC.

This chain links TRBV11-2 with TRBJ2-5; 11 positions agree with TRBD2. CDR1 is SGHAT and CDR2 is FQNNGV in the germline V gene. This CDR3 is built from 15 residues. The trim removed 3 bases at V and 2 bases at J, leaving 2 bases unmatched. CDR3 region: CASSLGTSGQETQYF. CDR3 nucleotides: TGTGCCAGCAGCTTGGGGACTAGCGGACAAGAGACCCAGTACTTC.

The genes are TRBV6-5 and TRBJ2-2; D is unresolved. The CDR3 is 15 amino acids. V dropped 0 bases and J dropped 4 bases, with 9 bases sitting between them. Germline V gene lookup returns CDR1 MNHEY and CDR2 SVGAGI. The CDR3 DNA reads TGTGCCAGCAGTTACTCCTATAAGGGCACCGGGGAGCTGTTTTTT. As protein: CASSYSYKGTGELFF.